The text below deals with one T cell receptor beta chain. Its antigen remains unidentified. The data were obtained in a study of pediatric ulcerative colitis. The diagnostic colonoscopy in ulcerative colitis patients preceded any immunosuppressive treatment. Colonoscopy and blood draw happened at the same time. Sequencing depth was up to 500,000 reads per sample. Only in-frame clones appear in the TCRdb table, and some are missing; sequencing was by immunoSEQ multiplex PCR. The repertoire holds around 10,000 clones, with 88% as singletons. General study findings and limits: Repertoires came from total lymphocyte DNA, so rare subsets like regulatory T cells may be missed.

This CDR3 contains 14 residues. The germline gives CDR1 SEHNR, CDR2 FQNEAQ (reference sequence). V was cut by 2 bases and J by 6 bases, with 11 bases left in between. This chain links TRBV7-9 with TRBJ2-1; no clear D. The origin of this receptor is a girl aged 10 to 17 with moderate ulcerative colitis. Sequenced material: blood. The DNA for the CDR3 is TGTGCCAGCAGCTTAATCCGCCCCCTCAATGAGCAGTTCTTC. Translated: CASSLIRPLNEQFF.